The 2 T cell receptor beta chains below come from one sample, sequenced in a study of early T cells in non-severe SARS-CoV-2 infection. TCRdb reprocessed the 5' RACE reads via MiXCR and lists one record per CDR3 protein. The sample lists about 55,000 distinct CDR3 sequences, approximately 6.3% occurring once. This sample comprised whole blood, obtained at baseline. The receptors originated from an adult who was a healthcare worker with PCR-confirmed SARS-CoV-2 infection or an uninfected control (not recorded which).

This clonotype was detected many times. The chain employs TRBV12-3 or TRBV12-4 and TRBJ1-5, with 9 bases lining up with TRBD1. This CDR3 spans 14 amino acids. Unmatched junction bases numbered 4, after V lost 6 bases and J lost 4 bases. CDR3 bases: TGTGCCAGCAGCTGGGACAGGGCGAATCAGCCCCAGCATTTT. Translation: CASSWDRANQPQHF.

The CDR3, as DNA: TGTGCCAGCAGCCTGACAGGGGAGAGGGAGCTGTTTTTT. It encodes CASSLTGERELFF. The chain uses TRBV14 and TRBJ2-2; TRBD1 agrees at 8 bases. The J segment lost 9 bases and the V segment lost 4 bases, leaving 4 bases of the junction unmatched. There are 13 residues in the CDR3. Germline CDR1 is SGHDN and CDR2 is FVKESK.